A selection of T cell receptor beta chains follows, all from one sample in a study of beta chain features in type 1 diabetes. Profiling relied on immunoSEQ multiplex PCR, and the TCRdb table lists in-frame clones only, not all of them. This table holds 500,000 to 650,000 clones, roughly 12% found once. Sequences were obtained from naive CD4+ T cells from blood. These receptors were obtained from a man aged 25 to 45 with type 1 diabetes. Both conserved end residues are part of each CDR3. The order of the fields is J gene, clone size, D gene, V gene, CDR3 protein, CDR3 DNA. D genes are given only for firm matches. For some rows the clone size is stated as once, few or many, or as a class when expanded; others skip it.

j_call: TRBJ2-1
clone_size: few
d_call: .
v_call: TRBV29-1
cdr3_aa: CSVAPAYNEQFF
cdr3_nt: TGCAGCGTCGCCCCAGCCTACAATGAGCAGTTCTTC

j_call: TRBJ2-7
clone_size: .
d_call: TRBD1
v_call: TRBV2
cdr3_aa: CASSEELRLDRGQQYF
cdr3_nt: TGTGCCAGCAGTGAAGAGTTACGTCTGGACAGGGGACAGCAGTACTTC

j_call: TRBJ2-5
clone_size: .
d_call: .
v_call: TRBV7-2
cdr3_aa: CASSLRGRGTQYF
cdr3_nt: TGTGCCAGCAGCTTACGGGGACGGGGGACCCAGTACTTC

j_call: TRBJ2-1
clone_size: .
d_call: TRBD1
v_call: TRBV4-3
cdr3_aa: CASSHPPGQGSFEQFF
cdr3_nt: TGCGCCAGCAGCCACCCTCCGGGACAGGGTTCGTTTGAGCAGTTCTTC

j_call: TRBJ2-3
clone_size: few
d_call: .
v_call: TRBV2
cdr3_aa: CASRTDTQYF
cdr3_nt: TGTGCCAGCAGGACAGATACGCAGTATTTT

j_call: TRBJ1-5
clone_size: few
d_call: .
v_call: TRBV2
cdr3_aa: CASSVQATGGQPQHF
cdr3_nt: TGTGCCAGCAGTGTCCAGGCAACCGGCGGCCAGCCCCAGCATTTT

j_call: TRBJ2-7
clone_size: few
d_call: TRBD1
v_call: TRBV5-1
cdr3_aa: CASGPGTGIYEQYF
cdr3_nt: TGCGCCAGCGGCCCCGGGACAGGGATCTACGAGCAGTACTTC

j_call: TRBJ1-2
clone_size: few
d_call: .
v_call: TRBV18
cdr3_aa: CASSPYKDEEGYTF
cdr3_nt: TGTGCCAGCTCACCCTACAAGGACGAAGAGGGCTACACCTTC

j_call: TRBJ2-3
clone_size: .
d_call: TRBD1
v_call: TRBV30
cdr3_aa: CAWSTRGPPGRGGTQYF
cdr3_nt: TGTGCCTGGAGTACGAGGGGGCCCCCTGGAAGAGGAGGCACGCAGTATTTT

j_call: TRBJ2-7
clone_size: few
d_call: TRBD1
v_call: TRBV7-2
cdr3_aa: CASSLAGTGLYEQYF
cdr3_nt: TGTGCCAGCAGCTTAGCGGGGACAGGCCTCTACGAGCAGTACTTC

j_call: TRBJ2-6
clone_size: few
d_call: .
v_call: TRBV4-3
cdr3_aa: CASSQEWPNGGASGANVLTF
cdr3_nt: TGCGCCAGCAGCCAAGAATGGCCTAACGGGGGTGCCTCTGGGGCCAACGTCCTGACTTTC

j_call: TRBJ2-1
clone_size: .
d_call: .
v_call: TRBV4-3
cdr3_aa: CASSRQYGTAGNEQFF
cdr3_nt: TGCGCCAGCAGCCGCCAGTACGGTACGGCGGGGAATGAGCAGTTCTTC

j_call: TRBJ1-2
clone_size: .
d_call: .
v_call: TRBV5-5
cdr3_aa: CASSSQGLYGYTF
cdr3_nt: TGTGCCAGCAGCTCCCAGGGACTCTATGGCTACACCTTC

j_call: TRBJ2-4
clone_size: .
d_call: .
v_call: TRBV6-5
cdr3_aa: CATSLGTTKNIQYF
cdr3_nt: TGTGCCACCTCCCTCGGGACAACCAAAAACATTCAGTACTTC

j_call: TRBJ2-3
clone_size: .
d_call: .
v_call: TRBV2
cdr3_aa: CASSYREDTQYF
cdr3_nt: TGTGCCAGCAGTTACAGGGAGGATACGCAGTATTTT

j_call: TRBJ1-5
clone_size: .
d_call: .
v_call: TRBV6-5
cdr3_aa: CASSPRGDQPQHF
cdr3_nt: TGTGCCAGCAGTCCCCGCGGAGATCAGCCCCAGCATTTT

j_call: TRBJ1-4
clone_size: few
d_call: .
v_call: TRBV19
cdr3_aa: CASSTQGGGEKLFF
cdr3_nt: TGTGCCAGTAGTACACAGGGAGGAGGTGAAAAACTGTTTTTT

j_call: TRBJ2-7
clone_size: few
d_call: .
v_call: TRBV9
cdr3_aa: CASSTQEMSSYEQYF
cdr3_nt: TGTGCCAGCAGCACCCAGGAGATGAGCTCCTACGAGCAGTACTTC

j_call: TRBJ1-5
clone_size: few
d_call: .
v_call: TRBV18
cdr3_aa: CASSPPGQNQPQHF
cdr3_nt: TGTGCCAGCTCACCACCTGGACAAAATCAGCCCCAGCATTTT

j_call: TRBJ2-5
clone_size: few
d_call: TRBD2
v_call: TRBV7-9
cdr3_aa: CASSLSGGGRNQETQYF
cdr3_nt: TGTGCCAGCAGCTTATCCGGCGGGGGACGGAACCAAGAGACCCAGTACTTC

j_call: TRBJ1-6
clone_size: few
d_call: TRBD1
v_call: TRBV5-4
cdr3_aa: CASSGIRDRAGTPLHF
cdr3_nt: TGTGCCAGCAGCGGAATCCGGGACAGGGCTGGTACACCCCTCCACTTT

j_call: TRBJ1-4
clone_size: .
d_call: .
v_call: TRBV7-2
cdr3_aa: CASSLDGGSDEKLFF
cdr3_nt: TGTGCCAGCAGCTTAGATGGGGGTTCGGATGAAAAACTGTTTTTT

j_call: TRBJ2-5
clone_size: .
d_call: TRBD2
v_call: TRBV30
cdr3_aa: CAWSVGNAGGRGTQYF
cdr3_nt: TGTGCCTGGAGTGTTGGGAACGCGGGGGGGCGCGGGACCCAGTACTTC

j_call: TRBJ2-7
clone_size: few
d_call: .
v_call: TRBV5-4
cdr3_aa: CASSLKSSYEQYF
cdr3_nt: TGTGCCAGCAGCTTGAAAAGCTCCTACGAGCAGTACTTC

j_call: TRBJ2-3
clone_size: .
d_call: TRBD2
v_call: TRBV7-3
cdr3_aa: CASSPASGVFTDTQYF
cdr3_nt: TGTGCCAGCAGCCCGGCTAGCGGGGTTTTCACAGATACGCAGTATTTT

j_call: TRBJ1-4
clone_size: .
d_call: TRBD1
v_call: TRBV7-9
cdr3_aa: CASSPPGQINEKLFF
cdr3_nt: TGTGCCAGCAGCCCTCCGGGACAGATTAATGAAAAACTGTTTTTT

j_call: TRBJ1-6
clone_size: .
d_call: .
v_call: TRBV4-3
cdr3_aa: CASSQVIEFLSAPSSYNSPLHF
cdr3_nt: TGCGCCAGCAGCCAAGTCATTGAGTTCCTAAGTGCTCCTAGCTCCTATAATTCACCCCTCCACTTT

j_call: TRBJ2-1
clone_size: .
d_call: TRBD2
v_call: TRBV4-3
cdr3_aa: CASSPGTSPLNEQFF
cdr3_nt: TGCGCCAGCAGCCCAGGGACTAGCCCTCTTAATGAGCAGTTCTTC

j_call: TRBJ2-7
clone_size: .
d_call: .
v_call: TRBV12-5
cdr3_aa: CASGLANKEYF
cdr3_nt: TGTGCTAGTGGTTTGGCAAATAAGGAGTACTTC

j_call: TRBJ1-1
clone_size: .
d_call: .
v_call: TRBV29-1
cdr3_aa: CSVPGLGGNTEAFF
cdr3_nt: TGCAGCGTCCCCGGCCTCGGGGGGAACACTGAAGCTTTCTTT

j_call: TRBJ2-4
clone_size: .
d_call: TRBD1
v_call: TRBV18
cdr3_aa: CASSPDRGDQYF
cdr3_nt: TGTGCCAGCTCGCCTGACAGGGGGGATCAGTACTTC

j_call: TRBJ1-1
clone_size: few
d_call: TRBD1
v_call: TRBV2
cdr3_aa: CASRPGTGNTEAFF
cdr3_nt: TGTGCCAGCAGACCCGGGACAGGGAACACTGAAGCTTTCTTT

j_call: TRBJ2-7
clone_size: few
d_call: .
v_call: TRBV5-1
cdr3_aa: CASSYGPGNYEQYF
cdr3_nt: TGCGCCAGCAGCTATGGCCCCGGGAACTACGAGCAGTACTTC

j_call: TRBJ2-3
clone_size: few
d_call: .
v_call: TRBV18
cdr3_aa: CASSPRQSTDTQYF
cdr3_nt: TGTGCCAGCTCACCACGGCAGAGCACAGATACGCAGTATTTT

j_call: TRBJ2-7
clone_size: .
d_call: TRBD1
v_call: TRBV30
cdr3_aa: CAWSRTGDTYEQYF
cdr3_nt: TGTGCCTGGAGCCGGACAGGGGATACCTACGAGCAGTACTTC

j_call: TRBJ1-2
clone_size: .
d_call: .
v_call: TRBV21-1
cdr3_aa: CASPTEGIRGYTF
cdr3_nt: TGTGCCAGCCCAACGGAAGGTATACGTGGCTACACCTTC

j_call: TRBJ1-2
clone_size: few
d_call: .
v_call: TRBV2
cdr3_aa: CASSEVRGIYGYTF
cdr3_nt: TGTGCCAGCAGTGAAGTTCGGGGAATCTATGGCTACACCTTC

j_call: TRBJ1-2
clone_size: few
d_call: .
v_call: TRBV25-1
cdr3_aa: CWGNCGYTF
cdr3_nt: TGTTGGGGGAATTGTGGCTACACCTTC

j_call: TRBJ2-3
clone_size: .
d_call: TRBD1
v_call: TRBV6-5
cdr3_aa: CASSYSGTGGRDTQYF
cdr3_nt: TGTGCCAGCAGTTACTCCGGGACAGGGGGGAGAGATACGCAGTATTTT

j_call: TRBJ1-2
clone_size: few
d_call: .
v_call: TRBV25-1
cdr3_aa: CASSEDPKANYGYTF
cdr3_nt: TGTGCCAGCAGTGAAGATCCAAAGGCTAACTATGGCTACACCTTC

j_call: TRBJ2-5
clone_size: once
d_call: TRBD1
v_call: TRBV7-2
cdr3_aa: CASSFTGVETQYF
cdr3_nt: TGTGCCAGCAGCTTTACAGGGGTGGAGACCCAGTACTTC

j_call: TRBJ2-2
clone_size: few
d_call: .
v_call: TRBV9
cdr3_aa: CASSVAVSGELFF
cdr3_nt: TGTGCCAGCAGCGTAGCGGTGTCAGGGGAGCTGTTTTTT

j_call: TRBJ1-5
clone_size: .
d_call: .
v_call: TRBV30
cdr3_aa: CAWSGYSNQPQHF
cdr3_nt: TGTGCCTGGAGTGGGTATAGCAATCAGCCCCAGCATTTT

j_call: TRBJ1-1
clone_size: .
d_call: .
v_call: TRBV20-1
cdr3_aa: CSAREQLEAFF
cdr3_nt: TGCAGTGCTAGGGAACAACTTGAAGCTTTCTTT

j_call: TRBJ2-1
clone_size: few
d_call: TRBD2
v_call: TRBV14
cdr3_aa: CASSPMGAGGRNEQFF
cdr3_nt: TGTGCCAGCAGCCCTATGGGAGCGGGGGGGCGCAATGAGCAGTTCTTC

j_call: TRBJ2-7
clone_size: few
d_call: .
v_call: TRBV2
cdr3_aa: CASSPGSSYEQYF
cdr3_nt: TGTGCCAGCAGTCCAGGGTCTTCCTACGAGCAGTACTTC